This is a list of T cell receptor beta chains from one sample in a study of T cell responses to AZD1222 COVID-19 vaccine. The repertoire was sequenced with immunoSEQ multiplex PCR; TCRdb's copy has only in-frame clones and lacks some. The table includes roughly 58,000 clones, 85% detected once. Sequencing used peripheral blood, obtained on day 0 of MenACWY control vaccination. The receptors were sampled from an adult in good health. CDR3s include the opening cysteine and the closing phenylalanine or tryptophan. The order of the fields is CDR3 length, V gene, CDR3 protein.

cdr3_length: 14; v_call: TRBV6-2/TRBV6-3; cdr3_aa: CASSSELAKNIQYF
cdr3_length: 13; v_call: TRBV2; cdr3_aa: CASTGRRAMGYTF
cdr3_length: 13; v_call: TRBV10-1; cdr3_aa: CASKRVSRNTIYF
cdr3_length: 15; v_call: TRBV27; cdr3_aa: CASSLTRRYNSPLHF
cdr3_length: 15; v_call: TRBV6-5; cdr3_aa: CASSPRQGGFTEAFF
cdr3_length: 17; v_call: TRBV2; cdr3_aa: CASTGTRTSGSSYEQYF
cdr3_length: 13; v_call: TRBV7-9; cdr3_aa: CASSREISSPLHF
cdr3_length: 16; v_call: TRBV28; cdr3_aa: CASSALRTGGAGELFF
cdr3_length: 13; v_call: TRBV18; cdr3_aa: CASSPYTFEKLFF
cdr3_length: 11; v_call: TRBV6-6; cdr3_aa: CASTGRDEQYF
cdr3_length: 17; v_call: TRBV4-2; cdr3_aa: CASSPGLSGTNTGELFF
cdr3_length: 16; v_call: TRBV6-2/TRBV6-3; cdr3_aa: CASSLGLAGGRETQYF
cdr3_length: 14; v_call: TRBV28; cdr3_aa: CASSLGGSGETQYF
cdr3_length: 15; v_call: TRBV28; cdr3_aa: CASSAAGQPLEKLFF
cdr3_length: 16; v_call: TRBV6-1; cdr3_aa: CASREPGAYMNTEAFF
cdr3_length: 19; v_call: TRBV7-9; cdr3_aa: CASSVPRDRPSSGANVLTF
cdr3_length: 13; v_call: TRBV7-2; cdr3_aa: CASSLKDQGKLFF
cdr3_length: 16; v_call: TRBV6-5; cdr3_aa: CASSYSFRANYYEQYF
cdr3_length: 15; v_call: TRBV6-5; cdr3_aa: CASSPSDRGVNEQFF
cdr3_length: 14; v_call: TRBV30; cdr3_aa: CAWSSGTAPGELFF
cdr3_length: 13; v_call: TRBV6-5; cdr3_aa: CASRPAGVDEQYF
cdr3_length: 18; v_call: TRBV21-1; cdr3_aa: CASSKRNRAFCGANVLTF
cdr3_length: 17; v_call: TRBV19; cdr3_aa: CASSSLVGGPSSYEQYF
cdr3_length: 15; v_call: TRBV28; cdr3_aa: CASSFEQVIGQPQHF
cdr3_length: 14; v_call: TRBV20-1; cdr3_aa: CSASRPSGSNEQFF
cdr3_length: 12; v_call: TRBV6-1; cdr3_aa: CASSERGGEAFF
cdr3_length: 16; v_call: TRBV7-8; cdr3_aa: CASSSRTRILTGELFF
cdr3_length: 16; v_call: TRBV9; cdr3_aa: CASSPGQGSITYEQYF
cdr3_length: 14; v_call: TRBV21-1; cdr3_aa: CASSKEAGRDEQFF
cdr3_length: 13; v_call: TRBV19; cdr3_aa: CASKAQGRSEQYF